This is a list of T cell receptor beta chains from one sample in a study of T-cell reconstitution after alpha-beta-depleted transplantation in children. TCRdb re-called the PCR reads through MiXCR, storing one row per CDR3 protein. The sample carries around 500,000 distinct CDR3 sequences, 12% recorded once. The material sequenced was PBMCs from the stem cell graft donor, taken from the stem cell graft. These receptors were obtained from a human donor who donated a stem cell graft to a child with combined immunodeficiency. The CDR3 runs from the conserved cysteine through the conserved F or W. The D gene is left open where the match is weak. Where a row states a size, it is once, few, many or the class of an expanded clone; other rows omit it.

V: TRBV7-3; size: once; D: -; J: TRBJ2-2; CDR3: CASSLNQGGELFF; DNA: TGTGCCAGCAGCTTAAACCAGGGCGGGGAGCTGTTTTTT
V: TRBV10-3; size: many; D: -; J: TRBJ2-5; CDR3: CAISESWANRQETQYF; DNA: TGTGCCATCAGTGAGTCGTGGGCGAACCGACAAGAGACCCAGTACTTC
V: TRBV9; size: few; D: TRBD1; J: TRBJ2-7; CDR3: CASSPSVGQGFYEQYF; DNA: TGTGCCAGCAGCCCATCGGTGGGACAGGGGTTTTACGAGCAGTACTTC
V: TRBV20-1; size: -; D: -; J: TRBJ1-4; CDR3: CCAVSRGGSNEKLFF; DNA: TGCTGTGCCGTTTCTCGAGGGGGGTCTAATGAAAAACTGTTTTTT
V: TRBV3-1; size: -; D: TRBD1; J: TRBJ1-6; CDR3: CASSRGTGNSPLHF; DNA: TGTGCCAGCAGCCGAGGGACAGGGAATTCACCCCTCCACTTT
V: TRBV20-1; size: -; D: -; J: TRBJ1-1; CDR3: CSPLSGKQGGTEAFF; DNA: TGCAGTCCACTGTCCGGGAAACAGGGTGGGACTGAAGCTTTCTTT
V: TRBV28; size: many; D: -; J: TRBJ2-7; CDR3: CASRTGSSYEQYF; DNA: TGTGCCAGCAGGACGGGGAGCTCCTACGAGCAGTACTTC
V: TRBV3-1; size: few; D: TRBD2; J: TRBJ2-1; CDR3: CASSQDGLAREQFF; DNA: TGTGCCAGCAGCCAAGATGGACTAGCACGCGAGCAGTTCTTC
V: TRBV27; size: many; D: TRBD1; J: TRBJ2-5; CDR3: CASSSTGGLGTQYF; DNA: TGTGCCAGCAGTTCGACAGGGGGATTAGGGACCCAGTACTTC
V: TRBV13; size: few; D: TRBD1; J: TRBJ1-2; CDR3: CASSVLGQVLSDTF; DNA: TGTGCCAGCAGCGTTCTGGGACAGGTTCTGAGTGACACCTTC
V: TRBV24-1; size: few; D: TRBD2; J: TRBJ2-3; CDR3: CATDQRTSGGAPDTQYF; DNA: TGTGCCACCGACCAGCGGACTAGCGGGGGGGCCCCAGATACGCAGTATTTT
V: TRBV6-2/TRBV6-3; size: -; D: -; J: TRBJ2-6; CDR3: CASSTDSPSGANVLTF; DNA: TGTGCCAGCAGTACCGACAGTCCCTCTGGGGCCAACGTCCTGACTTTC
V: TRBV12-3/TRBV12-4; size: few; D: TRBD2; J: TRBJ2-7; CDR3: CASSWIPGLATNYEQYF; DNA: TGTGCCAGCAGTTGGATTCCGGGACTAGCGACAAACTACGAGCAGTACTTC
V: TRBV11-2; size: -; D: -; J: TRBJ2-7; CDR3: CASSLGGTLTSSYEQYF; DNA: TGTGCCAGCAGCCTCGGAGGGACCCTCACGAGCTCCTACGAGCAGTACTTC
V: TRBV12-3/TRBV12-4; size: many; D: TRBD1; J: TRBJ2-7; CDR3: CASSSDRGFSYEQYF; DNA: TGTGCCAGCAGTTCGGACAGGGGATTTTCCTACGAGCAGTACTTC
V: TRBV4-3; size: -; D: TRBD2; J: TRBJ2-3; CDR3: CASSQDHGSGSEADTQYF; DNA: TGCGCCAGCAGCCAAGATCATGGAAGCGGGAGTGAGGCAGATACGCAGTATTTT
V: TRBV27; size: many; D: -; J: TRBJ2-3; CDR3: CASSHRPRDTQYF; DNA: TGTGCCAGCAGTCACCGACCCCGGGATACGCAGTATTTT
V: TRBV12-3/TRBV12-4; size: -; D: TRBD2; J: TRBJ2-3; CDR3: CASSQSGARDTQYF; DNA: TGTGCCAGCAGCCAAAGCGGGGCGAGAGATACGCAGTATTTT
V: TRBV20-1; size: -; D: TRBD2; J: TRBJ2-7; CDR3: CSARDAGVYEQYF; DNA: TGCAGTGCTAGAGATGCGGGGGTGTACGAGCAGTACTTC
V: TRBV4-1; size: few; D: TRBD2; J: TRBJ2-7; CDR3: CASSRTMAGGSYEQYF; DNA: TGCGCCAGCAGCCGCACTATGGCGGGGGGCTCCTACGAGCAGTACTTC
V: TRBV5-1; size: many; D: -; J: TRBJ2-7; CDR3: CASSLAPTGDYEQYF; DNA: TGCGCCAGCAGCTTGGCCCCGACAGGAGACTACGAGCAGTACTTC
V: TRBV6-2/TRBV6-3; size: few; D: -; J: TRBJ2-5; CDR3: CASKLLQGQETQYF; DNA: TGTGCCAGCAAGCTCCTCCAGGGACAAGAGACCCAGTACTTC
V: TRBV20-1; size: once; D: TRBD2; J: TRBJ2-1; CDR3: CSARGAGGSHNEEFF; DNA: TGCAGTGCTCGTGGAGCGGGAGGCTCCCACAATGAGGAGTTCTTC
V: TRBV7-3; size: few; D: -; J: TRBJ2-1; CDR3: CASSWSGGPSNEQFF; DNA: TGTGCCAGCAGCTGGTCAGGGGGGCCAAGCAATGAGCAGTTCTTC
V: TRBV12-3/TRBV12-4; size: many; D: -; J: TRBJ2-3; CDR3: CASSPTPDTQYF; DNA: TGTGCCAGCAGCCCCACGCCAGATACGCAGTATTTT
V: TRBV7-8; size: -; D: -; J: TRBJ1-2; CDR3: CASSLNVGNYGYTF; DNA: TGTGCCAGCAGCTTAAATGTAGGGAACTATGGCTACACCTTC
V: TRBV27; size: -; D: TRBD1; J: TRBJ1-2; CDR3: CASSSTGQGWYGYTF; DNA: TGTGCCAGCAGTTCCACGGGACAGGGCTGGTATGGCTACACCTTC
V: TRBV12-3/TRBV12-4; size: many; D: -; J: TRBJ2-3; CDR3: CASSHRGASQYF; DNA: TGTGCCAGCAGCCATAGGGGGGCTTCGCAGTATTTT
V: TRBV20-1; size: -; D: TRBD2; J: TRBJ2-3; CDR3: CSARDFQRGGTDTQYF; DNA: TGCAGTGCTAGAGATTTTCAGCGGGGGGGCACAGATACGCAGTATTTT
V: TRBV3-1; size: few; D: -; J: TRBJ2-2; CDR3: CASSQTRPNTGELFF; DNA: TGTGCCAGCAGCCAAACCCGACCGAACACCGGGGAGCTGTTTTTT
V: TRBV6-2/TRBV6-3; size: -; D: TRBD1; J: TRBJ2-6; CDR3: CASTPRSTGVGANVLTF; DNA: TGTGCCAGCACCCCCCGAAGTACAGGGGTTGGGGCCAACGTCCTGACTTTC
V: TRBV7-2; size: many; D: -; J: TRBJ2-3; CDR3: CASSLWADTQYF; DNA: TGTGCCAGCAGCTTATGGGCAGATACGCAGTATTTT
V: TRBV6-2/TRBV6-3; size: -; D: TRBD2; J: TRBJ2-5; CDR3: CASSYSLAGMETQYF; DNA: TGTGCCAGCAGTTACTCCCTAGCGGGGATGGAGACCCAGTACTTC
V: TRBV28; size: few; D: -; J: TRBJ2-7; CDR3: CASSLDDRWSIYEQYF; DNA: TGTGCCAGCAGTTTAGACGACAGGTGGTCAATTTACGAGCAGTACTTC
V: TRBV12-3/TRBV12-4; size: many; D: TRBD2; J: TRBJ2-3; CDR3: CASSFTSGRVTDTQYF; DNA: TGTGCCAGCAGCTTCACCAGCGGGAGAGTTACAGATACGCAGTATTTT
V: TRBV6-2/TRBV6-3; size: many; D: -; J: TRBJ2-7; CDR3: CASSYSEGALGEQYF; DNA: TGTGCCAGCAGTTACTCTGAAGGGGCCCTCGGCGAGCAGTACTTC
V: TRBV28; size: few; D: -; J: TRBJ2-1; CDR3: CASNLWAGRARSDEQFF; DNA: TGTGCCAGCAACCTATGGGCGGGCAGGGCGCGGTCTGATGAGCAGTTCTTC
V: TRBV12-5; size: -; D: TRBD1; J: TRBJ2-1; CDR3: CASGLVLSGQGWNEQFF; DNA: TGTGCTAGTGGTTTGGTACTTTCGGGACAGGGGTGGAATGAGCAGTTCTTC
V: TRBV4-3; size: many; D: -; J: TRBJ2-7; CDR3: CASSQEIVAGGSYEQYF; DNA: TGCGCCAGCAGCCAAGAAATCGTGGCAGGGGGGTCCTACGAGCAGTACTTC
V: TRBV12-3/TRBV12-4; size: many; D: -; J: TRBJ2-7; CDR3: CASKGRRNYEQYF; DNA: TGTGCCAGCAAAGGACGGAGGAACTACGAGCAGTACTTC
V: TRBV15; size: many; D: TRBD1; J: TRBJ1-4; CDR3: CATSSDRVEKLFF; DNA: TGTGCCACCAGCTCAGACAGGGTGGAAAAACTGTTTTTT
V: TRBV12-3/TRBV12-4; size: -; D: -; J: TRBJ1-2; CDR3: CASSFGGAGEGYTF; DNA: TGTGCCAGCAGTTTCGGAGGGGCAGGGGAAGGCTACACCTTC
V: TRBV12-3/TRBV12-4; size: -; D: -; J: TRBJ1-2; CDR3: CASSLYRSRRRESRDGYTF; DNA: TGTGCCAGCAGTTTATATAGGAGTAGGAGGAGGGAATCTCGGGATGGCTACACCTTC
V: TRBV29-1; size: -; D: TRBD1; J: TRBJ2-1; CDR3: CSGEGQGGYNEQFF; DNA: TGCAGCGGGGAGGGACAGGGGGGATACAATGAGCAGTTCTTC
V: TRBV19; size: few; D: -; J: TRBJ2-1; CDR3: CASTAGGRYLSSYNEQFF; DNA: TGTGCCAGTACAGCCGGCGGGCGGTACCTTAGCTCCTACAATGAGCAGTTCTTC
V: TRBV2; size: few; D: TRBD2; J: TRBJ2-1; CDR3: CASSELGLAGANEQFF; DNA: TGTGCCAGCAGTGAATTGGGGCTAGCGGGAGCGAATGAGCAGTTCTTC
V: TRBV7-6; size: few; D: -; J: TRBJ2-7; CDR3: CASSLRGGSVYEQYF; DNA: TGTGCCAGCAGCCTACGTGGGGGCTCCGTGTACGAGCAGTACTTC
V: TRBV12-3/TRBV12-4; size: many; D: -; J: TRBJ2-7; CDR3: CASSSPKGYEQYF; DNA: TGTGCCAGCAGTTCTCCAAAGGGCTACGAGCAGTACTTC
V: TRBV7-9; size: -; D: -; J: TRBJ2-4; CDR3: CASSAGHPEANIQYF; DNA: TGTGCCAGCAGCGCGGGACACCCTGAGGCAAACATTCAGTACTTC
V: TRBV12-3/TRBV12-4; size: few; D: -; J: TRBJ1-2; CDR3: CASQLGNYGYTF; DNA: TGTGCCAGCCAGTTAGGGAACTATGGCTACACCTTC
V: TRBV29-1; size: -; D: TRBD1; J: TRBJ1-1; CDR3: CSGDSGGPKAFF; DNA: TGCAGCGGCGACTCAGGGGGCCCGAAAGCTTTCTTT
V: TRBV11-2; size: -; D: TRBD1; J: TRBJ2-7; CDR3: CASSLVLRILQGKESYEQYF; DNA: TGTGCCAGCAGCTTAGTACTTCGGATATTACAGGGGAAGGAATCCTACGAGCAGTACTTC
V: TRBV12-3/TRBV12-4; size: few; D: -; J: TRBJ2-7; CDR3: CASSLGGFGARSYEQYF; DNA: TGTGCCAGCAGTTTAGGGGGTTTTGGTGCCCGGTCCTACGAGCAGTACTTC